The clone carrying this T cell receptor beta chain was detected only a few times. What it binds is not known. The data derive from a study of CD8 T cells in ankylosing spondylitis. The germline V and J ends were trimmed by 4 bases and 4 bases, with 11 bases remaining between them. CDR1 is ENHRY and CDR2 is SYGVKD in the germline V gene. The CDR3 has 13 amino acids. Study observations and caveats: Ankylosing spondylitis blood seemed to carry a telltale TCR beta motif made of fewer than ten highly homologous variants. Matched ankylosing spondylitis synovial fluid reportedly showed significant enrichment of disease-linked clones.

TCRdb reprocessed the 5' RACE reads via MiXCR and lists one record per CDR3 protein. The sample carries fewer than 250,000 distinct CDR3 sequences, roughly 26% recorded once. Sequencing was done on a sample of blood, either unsorted or a sorted T cell fraction (not recorded which). This receptor was identified in a male donor with ankylosing spondylitis or in good health (not recorded which). The V gene is TRBV10-3, the J gene TRBJ2-7; tentatively, D is TRBD1 (6 bases). The CDR3: CAISGTVRYEQYF. DNA for the CDR3: TGTGCCATCAGTGGGACAGTCAGATACGAGCAGTACTTC.